Described below is a single T cell receptor (beta chain) sequence and its context. Its antigen is not identified. CDR3 length equals 16 residues. The V end lost 5 bases, the J end lost 3 bases, and 17 bases lay between the germline ends. Germline V gene lookup returns CDR1 SGHDT and CDR2 YYEEEE. The sample is drawn from a study of CD8+CD57+ T cells in acquired aplastic anemia. Study background: CD4+ and CD8+ cells, once sorted, gave DNA averaging roughly 3 ug. Study results and caveats: The CD8+ Simpson's diversity of patients and controls was not significantly different. A set of 25 to 35 CD8+ CDR3 sequences was shared between patients and controls, and these sequences appeared highly expressed in patients.

Flow cytometry had shown expanded CD8+CD57+ cells in the patients chosen for sequencing. Each patient gave a blood sample that was collected before any therapy had been received. Profiles of TCR beta VDJ and CDR3 were generated from a genomic DNA template. Each CDR3 protein is one row after TCRdb ran MiXCR on the reads. The sample lists 310,000 or so distinct CDR3 sequences, roughly 53% occurring once. Input material: sorted CD4+, CD8+, or CD8+CD57+ T cells (not recorded which) from PBMCs. The TCR was taken from a human donor with aplastic anemia. The V call is TRBV5-6, the J call TRBJ2-2, with D perhaps matching TRBD2 (5 bases). The CDR3: CASSLGGGFYTGELFF. The DNA for the CDR3 is TGTGCCAGCAGTTTAGGAGGCGGGTTTTACACCGGGGAGCTGTTTTTT.